This T cell receptor (beta chain) was sequenced for a study of cytomegalovirus exposure and HLA in healthy donors. About the research overall: The approximately 120 validation repertoires, a later analysis reported, used the same platform as the approximately 670 repertoires from the first cohort.

The protocol was immunoSEQ multiplex PCR, while the TCRdb copy is restricted to in-frame clones and leaves out a portion. Here the sample spans roughly 180,000 clones, about nine tenths being singletons. CDR1 and CDR2 (germline): SGHAT, FQDESV (reference sequence). Trimming stripped 4 bases from V and 7 bases from J, with 19 bases between. The CDR3 is 16 amino acids. The sequenced sample consisted of PBMCs. The J gene is TRBJ2-2, the V gene TRBV11-1; TRBD1 might be the D (6 bases). This clonotype originated in a man aged 25-45 years in good health and CMV-seropositive. Written as DNA, the CDR3 is TGTGCCAGCAGCTCCACAGGGAGCCCCTGGGACGGGGAGCTGTTTTTT. It translates to CASSSTGSPWDGELFF.